A single sample gave rise to the 3 T cell receptor beta chains below, sequenced in a study of blood T cell repertoires in COVID-19. Only in-frame clones appear in the TCRdb table, and some are missing; sequencing was by immunoSEQ multiplex PCR. There are about 67,000 clones in the sample; about 83% occur only once, and 15% to 20% lies in the top ten. The sample comprised peripheral blood. The receptors shown here come from a woman older than 75 with acute or convalescent COVID-19.

V usage is TRBV7-2 and J usage is TRBJ1-1, with D uncertain. Germline V CDR1 and CDR2: SGHTA, FQGNSA. The CDR3 is 13 residues long. The V end lost 5 bases, the J end lost 0 bases, and 7 bases lay between the germline ends. The CDR3 spells CASSAQVNTEAFF. In nucleotides, the CDR3 is TGTGCCAGCAGCGCCCAGGTGAACACTGAAGCTTTCTTT. The full variable domain, completed using reference TRBV7-2 and TRBJ1-1, is GAGVSQSPSNKVTEKGKDVELRCDPISGHTALYWYRQSLGQGLEFLIYFQGNSAPDKSGLPSDRFSAERTGGSVSTLTIQRTQQEDSAVYLCASSAQVNTEAFFGQGTRLTVV.

The rearrangement joins TRBV29-1 to TRBJ1-2; TRBD1 aligns across 8 bases. CDR1 and CDR2 from the germline V gene are SQVTM and ANQGSEA. V was pared by 6 bases and J by 3 bases, with 3 bases of the junction left unmatched. This CDR3 is 12 amino acids long. The DNA for the CDR3 is TGCAGCGTCGGACAGGGAGACTATGGCTACACCTTC. As protein: CSVGQGDYGYTF.

The rearrangement joins TRBV19 to TRBJ1-1, with 12 positions matching TRBD1. The CDR3 loop spans 17 amino acids. Losses at the gene ends were 3 bases for V and 0 bases for J; bases not matched to a gene: 5. In germline, CDR1 is LNHDA, CDR2 SQIVND (reference sequence). CDR3 DNA: TGTGCCAGTAGTATTCCCGGGACAGGGGGCCTGAACACTGAAGCTTTCTTT. It codes for CASSIPGTGGLNTEAFF.